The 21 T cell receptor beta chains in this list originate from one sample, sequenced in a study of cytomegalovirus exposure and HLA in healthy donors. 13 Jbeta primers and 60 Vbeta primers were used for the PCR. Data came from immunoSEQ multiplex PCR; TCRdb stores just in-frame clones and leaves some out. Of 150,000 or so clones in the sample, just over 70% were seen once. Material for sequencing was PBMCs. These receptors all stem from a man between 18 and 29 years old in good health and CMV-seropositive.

CDR3 loop: CASSLGLAGAILYNEQFF. The CDR3 bases are TGTGCCAGCAGCTTAGGGCTAGCGGGAGCAATTCTTTACAATGAGCAGTTCTTC. The chain joins TRBV11-2 to TRBJ2-1, with 10 positions matching TRBD2. Germline V gives CDR1 SGHAT, CDR2 FQNNGV. This CDR3 spans 18 amino acids. The junction had 10 bases not matched to a gene; V was cut back by 1 base and J by 4 bases.

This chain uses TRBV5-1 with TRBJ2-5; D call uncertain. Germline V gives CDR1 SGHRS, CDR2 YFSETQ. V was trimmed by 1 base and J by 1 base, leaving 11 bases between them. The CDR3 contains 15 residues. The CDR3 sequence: CASSLMPTLQETQYF. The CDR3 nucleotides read TGCGCCAGCAGCTTGATGCCTACGCTCCAAGAGACCCAGTACTTC.

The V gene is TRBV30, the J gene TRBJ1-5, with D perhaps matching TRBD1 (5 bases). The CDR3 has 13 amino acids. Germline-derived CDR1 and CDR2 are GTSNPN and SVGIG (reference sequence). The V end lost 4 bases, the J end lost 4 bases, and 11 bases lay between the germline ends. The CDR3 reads CAWTSGGNQPQHF. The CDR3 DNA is TGTGCCTGGACCTCCGGGGGGAATCAGCCCCAGCATTTT.

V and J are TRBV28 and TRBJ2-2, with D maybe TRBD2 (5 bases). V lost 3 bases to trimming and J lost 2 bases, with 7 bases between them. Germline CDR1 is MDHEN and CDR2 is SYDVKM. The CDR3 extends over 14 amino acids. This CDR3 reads CASSFGSNTGELFF. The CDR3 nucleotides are TGTGCCAGCAGTTTTGGGAGTAACACCGGGGAGCTGTTTTTT.

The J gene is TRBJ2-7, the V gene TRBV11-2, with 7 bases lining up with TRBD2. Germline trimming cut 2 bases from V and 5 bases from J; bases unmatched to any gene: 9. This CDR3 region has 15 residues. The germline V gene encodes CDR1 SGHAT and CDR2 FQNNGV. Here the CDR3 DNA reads TGTGCCAGCAGCTTAAGTGGTGCCGGGGGGAACGAGCAGTACGTC. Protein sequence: CASSLSGAGGNEQYV.

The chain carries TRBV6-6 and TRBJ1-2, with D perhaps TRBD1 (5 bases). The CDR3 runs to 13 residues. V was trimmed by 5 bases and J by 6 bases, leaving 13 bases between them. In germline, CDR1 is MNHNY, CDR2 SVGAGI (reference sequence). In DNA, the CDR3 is TGTGCCAGCAGTCCCAGGGAAGGAGATGGCTACACCTTC. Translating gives CASSPREGDGYTF.

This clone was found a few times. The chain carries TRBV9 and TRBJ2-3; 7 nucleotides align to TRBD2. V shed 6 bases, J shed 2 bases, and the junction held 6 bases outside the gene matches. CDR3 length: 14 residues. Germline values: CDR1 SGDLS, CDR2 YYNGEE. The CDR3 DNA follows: TGTGCCAGCAATCGGGGAGGGCCCACAGATACGCAGTATTTT. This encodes CASNRGGPTDTQYF.

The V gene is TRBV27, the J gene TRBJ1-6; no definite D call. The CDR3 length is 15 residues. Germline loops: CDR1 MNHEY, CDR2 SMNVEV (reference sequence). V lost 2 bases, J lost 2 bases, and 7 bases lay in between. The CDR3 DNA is TGTGCCAGCAGTTTAAGGCAGGCCTATAATTCACCCCTCCACTTT. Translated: CASSLRQAYNSPLHF.

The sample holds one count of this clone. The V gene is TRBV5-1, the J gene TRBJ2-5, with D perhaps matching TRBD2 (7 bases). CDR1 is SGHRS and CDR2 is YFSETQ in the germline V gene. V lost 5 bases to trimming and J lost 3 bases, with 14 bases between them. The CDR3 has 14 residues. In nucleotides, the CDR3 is TGCGCCAGCAGTGGTACAGGGAGGGAAGAGACCCAGTACTTC. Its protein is CASSGTGREETQYF.

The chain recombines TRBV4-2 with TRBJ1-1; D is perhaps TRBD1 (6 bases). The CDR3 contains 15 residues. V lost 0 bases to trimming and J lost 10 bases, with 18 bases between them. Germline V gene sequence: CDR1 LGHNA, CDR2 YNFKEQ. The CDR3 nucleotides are TGTGCCAGCAGCCAAGATAAGGGAGGGGGAGATGGAGCTTTCTTT. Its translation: CASSQDKGGGDGAFF.

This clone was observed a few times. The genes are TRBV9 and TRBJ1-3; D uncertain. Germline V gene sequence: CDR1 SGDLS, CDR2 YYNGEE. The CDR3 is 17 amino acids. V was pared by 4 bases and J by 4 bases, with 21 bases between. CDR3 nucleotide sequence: TGTGCCAGCAGCCCACAGTCGGGGTTAAGAGGGGGAAACACCATATATTTT. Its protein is CASSPQSGLRGGNTIYF.

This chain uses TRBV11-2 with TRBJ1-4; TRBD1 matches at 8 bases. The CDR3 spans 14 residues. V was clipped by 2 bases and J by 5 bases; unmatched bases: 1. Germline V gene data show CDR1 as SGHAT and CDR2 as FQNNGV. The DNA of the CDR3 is TGTGCCAGCAGCTTAAACAGGGGGAATGAAAAACTGTTTTTT. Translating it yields CASSLNRGNEKLFF.

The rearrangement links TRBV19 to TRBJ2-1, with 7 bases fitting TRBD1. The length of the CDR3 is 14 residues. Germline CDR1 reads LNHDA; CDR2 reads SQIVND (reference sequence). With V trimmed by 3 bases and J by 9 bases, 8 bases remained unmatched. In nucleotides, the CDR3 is TGTGCCAGTAGTATCCGGGACAGTTCGGGTGAGCAGTTCTTC. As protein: CASSIRDSSGEQFF. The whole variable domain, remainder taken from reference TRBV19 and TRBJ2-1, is DGGITQSPKYLFRKEGQNVTLSCEQNLNHDAMYWYRQDPGQGLRLIYYSQIVNDFQKGDIAEGYSVSREKKESFPLTVTSAQKNPTAFYLCASSIRDSSGEQFFGPGTRLTVL.

The CDR3 sequence is CASRPGTGSYNEQFF. The CDR3 DNA sequence: TGTGCCAGCAGGCCCGGGACAGGTTCCTACAATGAGCAGTTCTTC. The chain recombines TRBV5-8 with TRBJ2-1; 8 nucleotides match TRBD1. This CDR3 has 15 amino acids. V lost 5 bases to trimming and J lost 1 base; unmatched junction nucleotides: 5. Per the germline V gene, CDR1 is SGHTS and CDR2 is YDEGEE.

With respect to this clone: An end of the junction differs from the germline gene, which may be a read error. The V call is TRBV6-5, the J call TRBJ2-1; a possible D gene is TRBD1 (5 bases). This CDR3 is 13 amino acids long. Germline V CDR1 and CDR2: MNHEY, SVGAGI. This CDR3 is CASSASDSVGNLF. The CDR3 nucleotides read TGTGCCAGCAGCGCCTCAGACAGTGTCGGAAACCTCTTC.

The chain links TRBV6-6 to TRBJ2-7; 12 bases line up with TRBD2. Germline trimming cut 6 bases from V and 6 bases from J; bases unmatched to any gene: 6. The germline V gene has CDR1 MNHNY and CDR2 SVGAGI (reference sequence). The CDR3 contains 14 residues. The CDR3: CASRRTSGDSEQYV. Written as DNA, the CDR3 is TGTGCCAGCAGACGGACTAGCGGGGATTCCGAGCAGTACGTC.

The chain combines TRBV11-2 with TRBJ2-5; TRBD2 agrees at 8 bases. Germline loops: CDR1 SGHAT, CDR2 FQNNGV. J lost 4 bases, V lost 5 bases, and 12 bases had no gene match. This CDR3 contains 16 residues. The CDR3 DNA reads TGTGCCAGCAGCCCAGGCCCGGGGGGGCCAGGAGAGACCCAGTACTTC. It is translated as CASSPGPGGPGETQYF.

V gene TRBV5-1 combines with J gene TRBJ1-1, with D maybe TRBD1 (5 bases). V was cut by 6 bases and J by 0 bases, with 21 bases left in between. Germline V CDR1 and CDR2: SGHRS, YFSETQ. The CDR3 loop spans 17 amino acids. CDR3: CASTQLDLTDVNTEAFF. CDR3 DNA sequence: TGCGCCAGCACCCAATTGGACCTGACAGATGTGAACACTGAAGCTTTCTTT.

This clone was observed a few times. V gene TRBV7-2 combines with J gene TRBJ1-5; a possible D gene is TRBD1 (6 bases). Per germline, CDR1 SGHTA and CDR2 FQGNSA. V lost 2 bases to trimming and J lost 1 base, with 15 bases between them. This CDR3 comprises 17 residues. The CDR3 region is CASSLSVRGRSNQPQHF. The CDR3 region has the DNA TGTGCCAGCAGCTTATCGGTCAGGGGAAGGAGCAATCAGCCCCAGCATTTT.

CDR3 sequence reads: CASSTTPTEQFF. In nucleotides, the CDR3 is TGTGCCAGCTCCACGACTCCCACGGAGCAGTTCTTC. V is TRBV13 and J is TRBJ2-1; D remains unclear. Germline values: CDR1 PRHDT, CDR2 FYEKMQ (reference sequence). The CDR3 is made up of 12 amino acids. Trimming pared 8 bases from V and 10 bases from J, leaving 15 bases between.

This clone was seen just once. CDR3 DNA: TGTGCCACCCTCCGGGACAGGGGAGGGGAAAAACTGTTTTTT. It yields the protein CATLRDRGGEKLFF. The V gene is TRBV2, the J gene TRBJ1-4; 10 bases are shared with TRBD1. Germline V gives CDR1 SNHLY, CDR2 FYNNEI. V lost 10 bases and J lost 8; bases outside the gene matches: 10. CDR3 length equals 14 residues.